This T cell receptor beta chain is drawn from a study of blood T cells in healthy people across ages (dated by TCRdb to 2014 to 2015). Looking at the study overall: In model experiments, template switching captured roughly one uniquely barcoded TCR beta cDNA molecule for every two T cells. Age-related changes in TCR beta repertoire diversity were measured in the study by deep sequencing normalized with unique cDNA molecular identifiers. Four age groups were formed from the donors: young (average about 15 years), middle-aged (more than 35), aged (about 62) and long-lived (less than 85). To avoid experimental bias, donors of different ages were spread randomly across the sequencing lanes. For two donors (one aged 18 to 30 and one aged 80 or older), the study analyzed two additional independent replicas of 1 million unique cDNA reads from the same blood draw. General findings and caveats noted by the study authors: Compared with the aged group, the long-lived group had more naive CD4+ T cells, fewer expanded clones and increased TCR diversity, a pattern suggesting age selection. Observed TCR beta diversity per million T cells fell roughly linearly with age, and a significant reduction was already apparent by age around 40. There was a strong correlation between observed TCR beta diversity and the percentage of naive T cells measured by flow cytometry. The CMV infection status of donors was not known, potentially confounding age-related changes in expanded clonotypes. Because profiling used bulk unsorted PBMCs, naive and antigen-experienced compartments could not be compared conclusively. Estimates of total diversity from one million sequenced T cells were regarded as lower bounds and underestimates.

Donors were approximately 42 systemically healthy Caucasian individuals from Russia aged roughly 6 to 90 years. Each donor gave 8 to 10 milliliters of peripheral blood, drawn into EDTA-treated Vacutainer tubes. PBMCs were isolated by Ficoll-Paque density-gradient centrifugation, with at least 6 million obtained per sample. Trizol reagent was used to extract total RNA from the PBMCs, yielding at least 6 micrograms per sample. For every donor, an aliquot of PBMCs went through flow cytometry to measure the percentages of naive CD45RAhigh/CD27high T cells. Of note for this clonotype: The antigen it binds to is not known. Qualities for individual bases were not recorded, and no much larger clone is one base off.

Libraries were made using 5' RACE. TCRdb names Illumina HiSeq 2500 as the instrument used. A second roughly 7 to 12 cycle PCR used a sample-barcoded 5' primer and a J-beta primer mix. Each TCR beta cDNA molecule received a unique molecular identifier from a template-switch 5' adaptor carrying 12 random nucleotides. Each sample yielded at least 2.5 million CDR3-containing paired-end reads. All of the RNA was converted into first-strand cDNA using the Mint cDNA synthesis kit, with a TRBC-specific oligonucleotide serving as the primer. Following uracil-DNA glycosylase treatment, a first 18-cycle PCR with universal primers M1SS and BC2_uni_R was performed on all cDNA. On the authors' methods: Normalization of each sample was performed by random selection of 1 million high-quality reads, each carrying a distinct molecular identifier. Reads with shared molecular identifiers were discarded instead of being binned into consensus sequences. MiTCR, with a Q25 quality threshold and the strictest error-elimination algorithm, was used for CDR3 identification, clonotype clustering and error correction. Lower-bound total TCR beta diversity was estimated with a nonparametric unseen species model using Euler transformation. Using fastp trimming at Q25 and MiXCR clonotype assembly, TCRdb reanalyzed the public sequencing data and kept in-frame beta chains. Every CDR3 protein is listed once, alongside the most common genes and DNA of its rows. V and J calls and clone size were set by TCRdb, not the authors. The sample includes roughly 800,000 distinct CDR3 sequences, with about three fifths observed a single time. 20% to 25% of the sample goes to the ten largest clones.

The sequenced sample consisted of blood. The receptor was derived from a man aged 25 to 45 in good health.

The CDR3 sequence is CASSLNPRGEETQYF. The DNA sequence is given as TGTGCCAGCAGCTTAAACCCCAGGGGGGAAGAGACCCAGTACTTC. Rearrangement joined TRBV7-2 to TRBJ2-5; a tentative D match to TRBD1 spans 7 bases. Inclusive of the bounding cysteine and phenylalanine, the CDR3 is 15 residues long. Solely the CDR3 DNA is kept, with 45 bases framed from the first base. Trimming at the junction amounts to 2 bases on V and 3 bases on J, and the germline ends lie 13 bases apart. The CDR1 and CDR2 encoded by the germline V gene are SGHTA and FQGNSA.